This T cell receptor (beta chain) was observed in a study of CXCR3-negative and CXCR3-positive naive CD8 T cells. The CDR3 is made up of 13 amino acids. The V gene's germline CDR1 is MDHEN and CDR2 SYDVKM. All TRB cDNA libraries came from 5' RACE performed with UMI labels. TCRdb re-called the 5' RACE reads; every CDR3 protein appears as one record, without DNA. Its clone listing holds fewer than 95,000 distinct CDR3 sequences. Researchers sorted about 300,000 cells of each CD8+ T cell subset in triplicate. The chain carries TRBV28 and TRBJ2-7; TCRdb returns TRBD2, unconfirmable since there is no DNA. The sample taken for sequencing was naive CXCR3- CD8+ T cells from blood. Subset noted: CD45RO-CCR7+CD27+CD95- naive CD8+ T cells lacking CXCR3 (TNR3-). The receptor's source is a human donor in good health. Some clones in this sample may be carry-over from other donors' samples. The CDR3 loop is CASSLGEGDEQYF.